These 9 T cell receptor beta chains originate from one sample sequenced in a study of blood T cells in healthy people across ages. The second PCR ran about 6 to 12 cycles with a sample-barcoded 5' primer and J-beta primers. TCRdb redid the calling of the 5' RACE reads with MiXCR, one entry per CDR3 protein. The table shows hundreds of thousands of distinct CDR3 sequences, with more than 20% occurring only once. The sample was blood. These receptors came from a man between 70 and 80 years old in good health.

V and J are TRBV12-3 or TRBV12-4 and TRBJ2-1, with unresolved D. With the DNA end fitting TRBJ2-7 better, the J assignment may be wrong. The CDR3 is 12 amino acids. In nucleotides, the CDR3 is TGTGCCAGCAGTACCCCAAATTACGAGCAGTACTTC. This gives the protein CASSTPNYEQYF.

The chain is built from TRBV6-2 or TRBV6-3 and TRBJ2-7, with TRBD2 matching 8 bases. The CDR3 is 16 amino acids. Germline CDR1 reads MNHEY; CDR2 reads SVGEGT. V trimming: 5 bases; J trimming: 3 bases; junction bases outside the gene matches: 12. CDR3 sequence reads: CASSLRQRESLYEQYF. In nucleotides, the CDR3 is TGTGCCAGCAGTCTCCGCCAGCGGGAGTCCCTCTACGAGCAGTACTTC.

The chain is built from TRBV12-3 or TRBV12-4 and TRBJ2-7; weak D call: TRBD1 (6 bases). The CDR3 contains 17 residues. V lost 4 bases and J 0 bases, leaving 19 bases between the germline ends. The CDR3: CASSSHLGTGYSYEQYF. In nucleotides, the CDR3 is TGTGCCAGCAGTTCCCATCTTGGCACAGGGTACTCCTACGAGCAGTACTTC.

The chain has TRBV5-1 and TRBJ2-7; the match to TRBD2 covers 13 bases. Germline CDR1 SGHRS, CDR2 YFSETQ. V was pared by 4 bases and J by 7 bases, with 11 bases of the junction left unmatched. This CDR3 comprises 16 residues. The CDR3 loop reads CASSKGLAGALGEQYF. The CDR3, as DNA: TGCGCCAGCAGCAAAGGACTAGCGGGAGCCCTGGGGGAGCAGTACTTC.

V usage is TRBV9 and J usage is TRBJ2-5; tentatively, D is TRBD2 (6 bases). The J call may be mistaken, given a closer DNA end match to TRBJ2-1. The germline V gene encodes CDR1 SGDLS and CDR2 YYNGEE. The CDR3 totals 12 residues. CDR3 amino acids: CASSVRLVEQFF. Written as DNA, the CDR3 is TGTGCCAGCAGCGTAAGACTAGTTGAGCAGTTCTTC.

The V and J genes are TRBV29-1 and TRBJ1-2; 12 positions agree with TRBD1. J was trimmed by 7 bases and V by 5 bases; bases with no gene match: 11. The CDR3 runs to 15 residues. CDR1 is SQVTM and CDR2 is ANQGSEA in the germline V gene. The CDR3 protein is CSVPKPGQGAGGYTF. In DNA, the CDR3 is TGCAGCGTTCCCAAGCCGGGACAGGGGGCTGGTGGCTACACCTTC.

This clonotype was seen many times. The chain employs TRBV2 and TRBJ2-2; D ambiguous. The CDR3 length is 13 residues. The ends were cut back, 3 bases at V and 0 bases at J, with 2 bases in the middle. Germline V gene sequence: CDR1 SNHLY, CDR2 FYNNEI. CDR3: CASSEANTGELFF. The CDR3 region has the DNA TGTGCCAGCAGTGAGGCGAACACCGGGGAGCTGTTTTTT.

The chain couples TRBV19 to TRBJ2-3; D remains unclear. The CDR3 extends over 13 amino acids. V was shortened by 11 bases and J by 2 bases, with 14 bases between the two germline ends. The germline gives CDR1 LNHDA, CDR2 SQIVND (reference sequence). The CDR3 loop is CAHIPLVTDTQYF. DNA of the CDR3: TGTGCCCACATCCCCCTAGTCACAGATACGCAGTATTTT.

The chain recombines TRBV12-3 or TRBV12-4 with TRBJ2-1; 10 bases align to TRBD2. The V gene end was trimmed by 5 bases and the J gene end by 2 bases; junction bases not matched to a gene: 3. The CDR3 runs 15 residues. In nucleotides, the CDR3 is TGTGCCAGCAGTCAGCGGGAGGGACCCTACAATGAGCAGTTCTTC. Translating gives CASSQREGPYNEQFF.